Shown below are 14 T cell receptor beta chains from a single sample sequenced in a study of control samples from healthy donors and cancer patients. The assay was immunoSEQ multiplex PCR, and TCRdb's table has in-frame clones only and misses some. The sample includes under 200,000 clones, approximately 94% of them seen just once. The material sequenced was blood. These receptors came from a woman aged 40-49 years in good health.

The rearrangement uses TRBV5-1 and TRBJ2-3; TRBD1 matches at 7 bases. This CDR3 has 14 residues. Germline CDR1 SGHRS, CDR2 YFSETQ. V lost 4 bases to trimming and J lost 5 bases; unmatched junction nucleotides: 7. This CDR3 reads CASSAVNRGDTQYF. CDR3 nucleotide sequence: TGCGCCAGCAGCGCCGTGAACAGGGGAGATACGCAGTATTTT.

The chain carries TRBV4-3 and TRBJ1-6; D may be TRBD1 (6 bases). Trimming left V 3 bases short and J 7 bases short, with 10 bases between. The CDR3 has 14 amino acids. The germline gives CDR1 LGHNA, CDR2 YSLEER. CDR3 region: CASSHKRGNSPLHF. CDR3 nucleotides: TGCGCCAGCAGCCACAAGAGGGGGAATTCACCCCTCCACTTT.

The CDR3 loop reads CATSSDSGARQPQHF. The DNA for the CDR3 is TGTGCCACCAGCAGTGATAGCGGGGCGAGACAGCCCCAGCATTTT. This chain connects TRBV15 to TRBJ1-5; maybe TRBD1 (5 bases). This CDR3 contains 15 residues. Deletions cut 3 bases from V and 7 bases from J, with 16 bases between. Germline CDR1 reads LNHNV; CDR2 reads YYDKDF (reference sequence).

The CDR3 sequence is CASSVAETGTYNSPLHF. In DNA form, the CDR3 reads TGTGCCAGCAGCGTAGCAGAGACAGGGACTTATAATTCACCCCTCCACTTT. This chain connects TRBV9 to TRBJ1-6, with 7 bases fitting TRBD1. Germline V gives CDR1 SGDLS, CDR2 YYNGEE. V shed 0 bases and J 4 bases; nucleotides not matched to a gene: 7. This CDR3 comprises 17 residues.

The chain employs TRBV10-3 and TRBJ2-7; 9 bases line up with TRBD2. CDR1 is ENHRY, CDR2 SYGVKD, per germline. This CDR3 region has 15 residues. With V trimmed by 7 bases and J by 9 bases, 16 bases remained unmatched. The CDR3 is CAITRSGLAGSWQYF. Here the CDR3 DNA reads TGTGCCATCACCAGATCGGGACTAGCCGGTTCATGGCAGTACTTC.

This clone was counted once. The chain has TRBV10-3 and TRBJ2-7; 8 positions match TRBD2. With V trimmed by 6 bases and J by 4 bases, 2 bases remained unmatched. Germline-derived CDR1 and CDR2 are ENHRY and SYGVKD. The CDR3 contains 12 residues. CDR3 loop: CAISGGGYEQYF. DNA of the CDR3: TGTGCCATCAGCGGCGGGGGGTACGAGCAGTACTTC.

This chain uses TRBV14 with TRBJ2-7; D not certain. V was cut by 3 bases and J by 6 bases, with 15 bases left in between. Germline loops: CDR1 SGHDN, CDR2 FVKESK. The CDR3 is 14 amino acids. For the CDR3, the DNA is TGTGCCAGCAGCCAGATGACCGCCGTGGGCGAGCAGTACTTC. It specifies CASSQMTAVGEQYF.

The rearrangement uses TRBV12-3 or TRBV12-4 and TRBJ1-1; weak D call: TRBD1 (6 bases). Trimming took 4 bases from V and 7 from J, leaving 13 bases between them. This CDR3 is built from 13 residues. For the CDR3, the DNA is TGTGCCAGCAGTTCCCCTGGACAGATTGAAGCTTTCTTT. Translated, it gives CASSSPGQIEAFF.

J is TRBJ2-1 and V is TRBV9; D unresolved. The germline V and J ends were trimmed by 0 bases and 7 bases, with 11 bases remaining between them. The CDR3 consists of 14 residues. Germline V lookup: CDR1 SGDLS, CDR2 YYNGEE. The CDR3 nucleotides are TGTGCCAGCAGCGTAGAGAGCTTGGTAAATGAGCAGTTCTTC. It codes for CASSVESLVNEQFF.

This sequence joins TRBV7-3 and TRBJ2-5; D not resolved. Germline values: CDR1 SGHTA, CDR2 FQGTGA. Trimming took off 2 bases at V and 4 bases at J, with 8 bases between the two ends. This CDR3 is built from 13 residues. CDR3 coding DNA: TGTGCCAGCAGCTTAGGGCCGGTAGAGACCCAGTACTTC. It encodes CASSLGPVETQYF.

V gene TRBV10-3 combines with J gene TRBJ1-5; TRBD1 might be the D (5 bases). Germline V lookup: CDR1 ENHRY, CDR2 SYGVKD. V lost 6 bases and J lost 3, with 9 bases in between. The CDR3 sequence is 13 residues long. CDR3 protein: CAIRADNNQPQHF. The CDR3 coding sequence is TGTGCCATCAGAGCGGACAACAATCAGCCCCAGCATTTT.

This clone was seen only once. V is TRBV19 and J is TRBJ1-1, with a weak D call TRBD1 (6 bases). Trimming took 3 bases from V and 4 from J, leaving 12 bases between them. Germline-derived CDR1 and CDR2 are LNHDA and SQIVND (reference sequence). This CDR3 has 14 amino acids. CDR3 coding DNA: TGTGCCAGTAGTATTACAGGGCAGGGCACTGAAGCTTTCTTT. Translating gives CASSITGQGTEAFF.

Remarks on this clone: The sample contains more than one DNA sequence encoding this CDR3. In DNA, the CDR3 is TGTGCCAGCAGCTGGGCGGGGAGCGGGGGTTCCTACAATGAGCAGTTCTTC. This gives the protein CASSWAGSGGSYNEQFF. The genes are TRBV14 and TRBJ2-1; 8 nucleotides match TRBD2. The CDR3 length is 17 residues. Per germline, CDR1 SGHDN and CDR2 FVKESK. The J segment lost 1 base and the V segment lost 5 bases, leaving 10 bases of the junction unmatched.

The rearrangement joins TRBV30 to TRBJ1-2; no clear D gene. Trimming left V 2 bases short and J 8 bases short, with 9 bases between. Germline V lookup: CDR1 GTSNPN, CDR2 SVGIG (reference sequence). The CDR3 contains 11 residues. CDR3 in amino acids: CAWSQTRGYTF. CDR3 bases: TGTGCCTGGAGTCAAACTCGGGGCTACACCTTC.